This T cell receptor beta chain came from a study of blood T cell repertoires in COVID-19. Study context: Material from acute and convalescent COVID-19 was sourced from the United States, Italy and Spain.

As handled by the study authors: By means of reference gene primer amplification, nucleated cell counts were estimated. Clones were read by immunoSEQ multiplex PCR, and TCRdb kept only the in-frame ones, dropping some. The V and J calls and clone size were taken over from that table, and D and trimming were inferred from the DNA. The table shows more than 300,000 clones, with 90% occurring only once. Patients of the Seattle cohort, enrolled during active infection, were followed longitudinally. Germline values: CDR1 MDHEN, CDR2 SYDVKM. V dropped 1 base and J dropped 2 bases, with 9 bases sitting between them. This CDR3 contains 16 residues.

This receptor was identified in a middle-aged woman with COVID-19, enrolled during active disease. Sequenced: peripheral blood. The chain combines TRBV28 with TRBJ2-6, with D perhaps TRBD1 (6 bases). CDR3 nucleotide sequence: TGTGCCAGCAGTTTATTGGGGGCCACTGGGGCCAACGTCCTGACTTTC. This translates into CASSLLGATGANVLTF.